The 25 T cell receptor beta chains below all came from one sample that was sequenced in a study of CD8 T cells in ankylosing spondylitis. Study-level points and caveats: In ankylosing spondylitis blood, a motif of seven or eight highly homologous TCR beta variants appeared characteristic.

A single record per CDR3 protein comes from TCRdb applying MiXCR to the 5' RACE reads. The profile shows roughly 440,000 distinct CDR3 sequences, more than 15% of them singletons. Their antigens remain unidentified. The specimen sequenced was blood, either unsorted or a sorted T cell fraction (not recorded which). Source of these receptors: a male donor with ankylosing spondylitis.

This clonotype showed up just a few times. The chain recombines TRBV9 with TRBJ1-3; D not certain. Trimming shortened V by 3 bases and J by 4 bases, and 8 bases separated the two germline ends. The CDR3 covers 13 residues. The germline CDR1 and CDR2 sequences are SGDLS and YYNGEE. The DNA of the CDR3 is TGTGCCAGCAGCGCCCCTGGGGGAAACACCATATATTTT. Amino acid sequence: CASSAPGGNTIYF.

In its sample, this clonotype was seen many times. This rearrangement joins TRBV29-1 to TRBJ2-1; 7 bases fit TRBD1. The germline CDR1 and CDR2 sequences are SQVTM and ANQGSEA. The CDR3 runs 12 residues. Trimming removed 7 bases from V and 4 bases from J; junction bases left unmatched: 4. The CDR3 is CSGRTGYNEQFF. The CDR3 DNA follows: TGCAGCGGGAGGACAGGTTACAATGAGCAGTTCTTC.

The sample holds many counts of this clonotype. This chain connects TRBV29-1 to TRBJ1-2, with D possibly TRBD1 on 6 matching bases. The CDR3 spans 14 residues. Germline-derived CDR1 and CDR2 are SQVTM and ANQGSEA. Deletions cut 3 bases from V and 4 bases from J, with 15 bases between. This chain's CDR3 is CSVEGRGQGYGYTF. DNA for the CDR3: TGCAGCGTTGAGGGGCGGGGGCAAGGCTATGGCTACACCTTC.

This clonotype was observed many times. This rearrangement joins TRBV5-1 to TRBJ1-4; D is uncertain. CDR3 length: 13 amino acids. Germline-derived CDR1 and CDR2 are SGHRS and YFSETQ. The V end was cut by 4 bases, the J end by 8 bases, with 12 bases between. The CDR3 loop reads CASSLGIGEKLFF. The DNA for the CDR3 is TGCGCCAGCAGCCTGGGGATAGGCGAAAAACTGTTTTTT.

The chain couples TRBV3-1 to TRBJ2-1, with D unresolved. Germline V gene data show CDR1 as LGHDT and CDR2 as YNNKEL (reference sequence). V was clipped by 0 bases and J by 0 bases, with 3 bases between them. There are 14 residues in the CDR3. The CDR3 DNA is TGTGCCAGCAGCCAAGACCCCTCCTACAATGAGCAGTTCTTC. Translated: CASSQDPSYNEQFF.

This clonotype has just a few counts. The chain recombines TRBV12-3 or TRBV12-4 with TRBJ2-7, with a weak D call TRBD2 (7 bases). The V end lost 6 bases, the J end lost 2 bases, and 20 bases lay between the germline ends. This CDR3 contains 16 residues. The CDR3 coding sequence is TGTGCCAGCAGCTCGGGGGGCGGGGGTCACACCTACGAGCAGTACTTC. Translated: CASSSGGGGHTYEQYF.

This rearrangement joins TRBV7-8 to TRBJ1-6; no definite D call. CDR1 is SGHVS and CDR2 is FQNEAQ in the germline V gene. Trimming pared 1 base from V and 8 bases from J, leaving 12 bases between. The CDR3 runs 15 residues. This chain's CDR3 is CASSLVLVAHSPLHF. CDR3 coding DNA: TGTGCCAGCAGCTTAGTTTTGGTCGCCCATTCACCCCTCCACTTT.

This chain uses TRBV5-1 with TRBJ2-2; TRBD1 agrees at 7 bases. V dropped 5 bases and J dropped 0; count of bases not matched to a gene: 4. Germline assignment: CDR1 SGHRS and CDR2 YFSETQ. The CDR3 sequence is 15 residues long. The CDR3 DNA reads as TGCGCCAGCAGAACAGGGGCCGCGAACACCGGGGAGCTGTTTTTT. As protein: CASRTGAANTGELFF.

This clonotype was counted between two and nine times. V and J are TRBV14 and TRBJ2-1, with D tentatively TRBD1 (5 bases). Germline values: CDR1 SGHDN, CDR2 FVKESK. There are 14 residues in the CDR3. Deletions cut 1 base from V and 10 bases from J, with 14 bases between. The CDR3, as DNA: TGTGCCAGCAGCCAAGCCCAGGGAATAGGAGAGCAGTTCTTC. It codes for CASSQAQGIGEQFF.

In its sample, this clonotype was seen a few times. The chain carries TRBV6-1 and TRBJ1-2, with 8 bases aligning to TRBD1. CDR3 length: 17 amino acids. J was trimmed by 4 bases and V by 7 bases; bases with no gene match: 17. The germline gives CDR1 MNHNS, CDR2 SASEGT. CDR3 in DNA: TGTGCCAGCACCTCCTTGGGCAGGGGGCGTTCCGGCTATGGCTACACCTTC. It encodes CASTSLGRGRSGYGYTF.

The CDR3 loop is CAAGGRLAQETQYF. The CDR3 DNA is TGTGCCGCCGGCGGGCGCCTGGCACAAGAGACCCAGTACTTC. J is TRBJ2-5 and V is TRBV10-3, with a weak D call TRBD2 (5 bases). The germline V and J ends were trimmed by 11 bases and 2 bases, with 18 bases remaining between them. This CDR3 has 14 residues. Germline values: CDR1 ENHRY, CDR2 SYGVKD.

This clonotype has a single count. The chain combines TRBV18 with TRBJ1-3; 7 bases map to TRBD1. The germline gives CDR1 KGHSH, CDR2 LQKENI. V shed 3 bases, J shed 2 bases, and the junction held 10 bases outside the gene matches. CDR3 size: 17 residues. CDR3 DNA: TGTGCCAGCTCACCGGAGACAGGGAGACTTGCTGGAAACACCATATATTTT. Translating it yields CASSPETGRLAGNTIYF.

Note on this clonotype: Since a much larger clone is just one base distant, this may be a read error. This sequence joins TRBV12-3 or TRBV12-4 and TRBJ2-3, with D unclear. The V gene lost 2 bases and the J gene lost 7 bases, with 4 bases spanning the gap. The CDR3 totals 11 residues. CDR3 protein: CASSLQNTQYF. The CDR3 DNA is TGTGCCAGCAGTTTACAGAATACGCAGTATTTT.

This clonotype has only a few counts. In nucleotides, the CDR3 is TGTGCCAGCTCACCAAGACAAGTGGGGACCGGGGAGCTGTTTTTT. This encodes CASSPRQVGTGELFF. The rearrangement uses TRBV18 and TRBJ2-2; D is unclear. The length of the CDR3 is 15 residues. Trimming shortened V by 2 bases and J by 5 bases, and 12 bases separated the two germline ends. Germline V gene sequence: CDR1 KGHSH, CDR2 LQKENI.

This clonotype was detected many times. The V gene is TRBV29-1, the J gene TRBJ2-7; 9 nucleotides line up with TRBD1. J was trimmed by 3 bases and V by 4 bases; bases with no gene match: 10. The CDR3 has 15 residues. Germline lookup yields CDR1 SQVTM and CDR2 ANQGSEA. CDR3 loop: CSVALRTGVDYEQYF. The CDR3, as DNA: TGCAGCGTTGCTCTACGGACAGGGGTTGACTACGAGCAGTACTTC.

The rearrangement links TRBV29-1 to TRBJ1-1; D might be TRBD1 (5 bases). Deletions cut 1 base from V and 3 bases from J, with 15 bases between. Germline loops: CDR1 SQVTM, CDR2 ANQGSEA. The CDR3 has 15 residues. In DNA, the CDR3 is TGCAGCGTTGAAGGAAGCAGGGCCGATCACACTGAAGCTTTCTTT. It encodes CSVEGSRADHTEAFF.

The chain couples TRBV5-1 to TRBJ2-2; 8 nucleotides line up with TRBD1. V lost 1 base and J lost 0; bases outside the gene matches: 2. The CDR3 runs 16 residues. Germline V gene sequence: CDR1 SGHRS, CDR2 YFSETQ. The CDR3 coding sequence is TGCGCCAGCAGCTTGATCAGGGGGCCGAACACCGGGGAGCTGTTTTTT. It encodes CASSLIRGPNTGELFF. Variable domain in full (rest from reference TRBV5-1 and TRBJ2-2): KAGVTQTPRYLIKTRGQQVTLSCSPISGHRSVSWYQQTPGQGLQFLFEYFSETQRNKGNFPGRFSGRQFSNSRSEMNVSTLELGDSALYLCASSLIRGPNTGELFFGEGSRLTVL.

This clonotype has at least ten counts. The rearrangement joins TRBV12-3 or TRBV12-4 to TRBJ2-4, with 7 bases lining up with TRBD2. V trimming: 5 bases; J trimming: 6 bases; junction bases outside the gene matches: 10. The CDR3 has 15 amino acids. Here the CDR3 reads CASSTRREAGNIQYF. In DNA form, the CDR3 reads TGTGCCAGCAGTACAAGACGGGAGGCAGGAAACATTCAGTACTTC.

This clonotype was detected many times. The CDR3 spells CASSFPGGVNTEAFF. CDR3 sequence (DNA): TGCGCCAGCAGCTTCCCAGGGGGAGTGAACACTGAAGCTTTCTTT. The chain has TRBV5-1 and TRBJ1-1, with TRBD1 matching 7 bases. The V and J ends lost 2 bases and 0 bases, in that order; junction bases with no gene match: 4. Germline V lookup: CDR1 SGHRS, CDR2 YFSETQ. This CDR3 region has 15 residues.

This clonotype was found many times. The CDR3, as DNA: TGTGCCAGCTCACTCAACCGCGGCACTGAAGCTTTCTTT. This gives the protein CASSLNRGTEAFF. The gene calls are TRBV18 and TRBJ1-1; D is unresolved. CDR3 length equals 13 residues. Germline loops: CDR1 KGHSH, CDR2 LQKENI. The V gene lost 4 bases and the J gene lost 4 bases, with 10 bases spanning the gap.

The chain joins TRBV5-6 to TRBJ2-4, with D tentatively TRBD1 (6 bases). Germline V gene lookup returns CDR1 SGHDT and CDR2 YYEEEE. V shed 2 bases and J shed 3 bases, with 15 bases lying between them. The CDR3 has 16 amino acids. DNA for the CDR3: TGTGCCAGCAGCTTCACCACAGGGTGGGACAAAAACATTCAGTACTTC. Translated: CASSFTTGWDKNIQYF.

The chain joins TRBV10-2 to TRBJ2-6; D possibly corresponds to TRBD2 (6 bases). Germline CDR1 is WSHSY and CDR2 is SAAADI. CDR3 size: 16 residues. V gave up 3 bases and J gave up 2 bases, with 11 bases separating them. CDR3 loop: CASSDQGLAGANVLTF. The CDR3 DNA reads as TGCGCCAGCAGTGATCAGGGACTGGCTGGGGCCAACGTCCTGACTTTC.

V and J are TRBV6-2 or TRBV6-3 and TRBJ1-2; 8 bases align to TRBD1. This CDR3 has 12 amino acids. The germline CDR1 and CDR2 sequences are MNHEY and SVGEGT. With V trimmed by 10 bases and J by 8 bases, 9 bases remained unmatched. CDR3 bases: TGTGCCACCCGGACAGGGACACGGGGCTACACCTTC. Amino acids: CATRTGTRGYTF.

V usage is TRBV5-1 and J usage is TRBJ1-1; the match to TRBD1 covers 8 bases. This CDR3 comprises 15 residues. CDR1 is SGHRS, CDR2 YFSETQ, per germline. The V segment lost 3 bases and the J segment 4 bases; nucleotides outside the gene matches: 8. CDR3 loop: CASSSGQGKGTEAFF. The CDR3 bases are TGCGCCAGCAGCTCCGGACAGGGTAAGGGCACTGAAGCTTTCTTT.

This clonotype was recorded a few times. This chain joins TRBV6-2 or TRBV6-3 and TRBJ1-5; TRBD1 matches 7 bases. V dropped 6 bases and J dropped 1; count of bases not matched to a gene: 15. This CDR3 region has 18 residues. Per the germline V gene, CDR1 is MNHEY and CDR2 is SVGEGT. CDR3 protein: CASSLAKEGGLSNQPQHF. The CDR3 DNA sequence: TGTGCCAGCAGCCTCGCCAAAGAAGGGGGCCTAAGCAATCAGCCCCAGCATTTT.